This T cell receptor beta chain emerged from a study of beta chain features in type 1 diabetes. Study-wide results and limits: Significant though moderate, a shortening of TCRB CDR3s appeared in all four CD4+ subsets of Type 1 diabetes patients.

Only a few counts were recorded for this clone. The antigen remains undetermined. Every isolated RNA sample was fully reverse transcribed, so sequencing captured expressed TCRB transcripts. Libraries were prepared by immunoSEQ multiplex PCR; TCRdb keeps only in-frame clonotypes and omits some of them. Of a few hundred thousand clones in the sample, approximately 15% were seen once. Germline V gene lookup returns CDR1 SQVTM and CDR2 ANQGSEA. The CDR3 spans 12 residues. V shed 8 bases, J shed 7 bases, and the junction held 6 bases outside the gene matches. The source of this sequence is a man younger than 30 with type 1 diabetes. Sequenced sample: naive CD4+ T cells from blood. The chain recombines TRBV29-1 with TRBJ1-2, with 11 nucleotides matching TRBD1. CDR3 protein: CSLGQGAPGYTF. CDR3 bases: TGCAGCCTCGGACAGGGGGCGCCTGGCTACACCTTC.